This note documents a single TCR beta chain sequence. This record comes from a study of OX40 agonist ivuxolimab in advanced cancers. Here immunoSEQ multiplex PCR was the method, and the copy in TCRdb shows in-frame clones only, minus some. The table includes fewer than 50,000 clones, 89% detected once. The CDR3 runs 16 residues. V gave up 3 bases and J gave up 4 bases; unmatched junction bases: 8. The germline CDR1 and CDR2 sequences are LGHNA and YNFKEQ. The source was CD4+ or CD8+ T cells sorted from blood, collected in a trial of the OX40 agonist ivuxolimab. The origin of this receptor is an adult with an advanced solid tumor such as melanoma, head and neck, liver or kidney cancer. V gene TRBV4-2 combines with J gene TRBJ1-4, with 7 nucleotides matching TRBD1. CDR3 DNA: TGTGCCAGCAGCCAGGGGTCGGCAGGGGGTAATGAAAAACTGTTTTTT. Residues: CASSQGSAGGNEKLFF.